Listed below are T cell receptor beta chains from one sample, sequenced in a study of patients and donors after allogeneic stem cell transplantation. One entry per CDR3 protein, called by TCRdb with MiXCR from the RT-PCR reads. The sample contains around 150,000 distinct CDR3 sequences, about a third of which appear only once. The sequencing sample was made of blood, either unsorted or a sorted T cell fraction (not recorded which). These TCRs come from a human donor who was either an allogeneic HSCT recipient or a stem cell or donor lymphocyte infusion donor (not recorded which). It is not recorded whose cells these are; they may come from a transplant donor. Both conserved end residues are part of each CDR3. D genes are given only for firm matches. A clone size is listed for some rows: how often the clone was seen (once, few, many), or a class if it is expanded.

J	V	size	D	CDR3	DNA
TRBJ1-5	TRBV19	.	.	CATRWGSLWPQHF	TGTGCCACCAGGTGGGGATCCCTTTGGCCCCAGCATTTT
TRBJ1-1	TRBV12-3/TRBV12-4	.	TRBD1	CASTGGTGGGRTEAFF	TGTGCCAGCACCGGGGGGACAGGGGGCGGGCGCACTGAAGCTTTCTTT
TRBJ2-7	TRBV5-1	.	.	CASSSGQPYEQYF	TGCGCCAGCAGCTCGGGACAACCATACGAGCAGTACTTC
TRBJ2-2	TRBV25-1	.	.	CASSEGFRLSNTGELFF	TGTGCCAGCAGTGAAGGGTTCCGCCTCTCGAACACCGGGGAGCTGTTTTTT
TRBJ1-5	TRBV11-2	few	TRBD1	CASSQGGQHNQPQHF	TGTGCCAGCAGCCAAGGGGGACAGCACAATCAGCCCCAGCATTTT
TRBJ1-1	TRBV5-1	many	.	CASSLRTDRPIGTEAFF	TGCGCCAGCAGCTTGAGGACCGATCGACCCATAGGCACTGAAGCTTTCTTT
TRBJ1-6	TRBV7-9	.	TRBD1	CASSSTTGLRSPLHF	TGTGCCAGCAGCTCCACGACAGGGTTGCGGTCACCCCTCCACTTT
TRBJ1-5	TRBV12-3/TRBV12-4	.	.	CASSLTGSGNQPQHF	TGTGCCAGCAGTTTAACGGGGTCGGGCAATCAGCCCCAGCATTTT
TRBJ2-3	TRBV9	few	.	CASSPGGSSWADTQYF	TGTGCCAGCAGCCCCGGAGGGTCCAGCTGGGCAGATACGCAGTATTTT
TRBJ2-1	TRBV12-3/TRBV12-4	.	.	CASSLGTRGISYNEQFF	TGTGCCAGCAGTTTGGGTACGAGGGGGATCTCCTACAATGAGCAGTTCTTC
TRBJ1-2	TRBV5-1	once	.	CASSPLDVSYGYTF	TGCGCCAGCAGCCCACTGGATGTTTCCTATGGCTACACCTTC
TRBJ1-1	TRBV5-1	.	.	CASSPGLDTEAFF	TGCGCCAGCAGCCCGGGACTGGACACTGAAGCTTTCTTT
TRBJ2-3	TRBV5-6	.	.	CASSLSRGPEDTQYF	TGTGCCAGCAGCTTGTCCCGGGGGCCCGAGGATACGCAGTATTTT
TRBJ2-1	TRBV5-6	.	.	CASSSSGRPYNEQFF	TGTGCCAGCAGCTCCTCAGGGCGTCCCTACAATGAGCAGTTCTTC